The 28 T cell receptor beta chains listed next were all sequenced from one sample in a study of blood T cell repertoires in COVID-19. Method: immunoSEQ multiplex PCR; TCRdb's copy keeps in-frame clones and lacks some. The sample includes around 86,000 clones, over 75% of them seen just once. Sample: peripheral blood. These receptor sequences come from a human donor in a cohort sampled during active COVID-19.

DNA for the CDR3: TGTGCTAGTCGGGGGAGGCTTAGCACAGATACGCAGTATTTT. Its translation: CASRGRLSTDTQYF. The genes are TRBV12-5 and TRBJ2-3; D is possibly TRBD2 (6 bases). CDR3 size: 14 residues. Germline V gene sequence: CDR1 LGHNT, CDR2 FRNRAP. V was shortened by 8 bases and J by 0 bases, with 12 bases between the two germline ends. Using reference TRBV12-5 and TRBJ2-3 for the parts outside the CDR3, the full variable domain is DARVTQTPRHKVTEMGQEVTMRCQPILGHNTVFWYRQTMMQGLELLAYFRNRAPLDDSGMPKDRFSAEMPDATLATLKIQPSEPRDSAVYFCASRGRLSTDTQYFGPGTRLTVL.

V usage is TRBV6-5 and J usage is TRBJ2-7; 7 bases match TRBD2. This CDR3 spans 13 amino acids. After removal of 11 bases from V and 4 bases from J, the junction contained 11 bases not matched to a gene. Germline CDR1 is MNHEY and CDR2 is SVGAGI. The CDR3 bases are TGTGCCGCCCGGGGGGACGTTAGATACGAGCAGTACTTC. It translates to CAARGDVRYEQYF.

V and J are TRBV7-9 and TRBJ2-4, with D possibly TRBD1 on 6 matching bases. The CDR3 has 15 amino acids. V was pared by 5 bases and J by 0 bases, with 11 bases between. Germline CDR1 is SEHNR and CDR2 is FQNEAQ (reference sequence). CDR3 DNA sequence: TGTGCCAGCAGCCTCTACAGGGTAGCCAAAAACATTCAGTACTTC. Translating gives CASSLYRVAKNIQYF.

The gene calls are TRBV27 and TRBJ2-7; D gene ambiguous. This CDR3 comprises 17 residues. The germline V gene encodes CDR1 MNHEY and CDR2 SMNVEV (reference sequence). V gave up 6 bases and J gave up 0 bases, with 21 bases separating them. The CDR3 DNA reads TGTGCCAGCAGCCCCTTTAGCCCCCTCTATTTCTCCTACGAGCAGTACTTC. This translates into CASSPFSPLYFSYEQYF.

V and J are TRBV5-5 and TRBJ2-5, with D perhaps TRBD2 (5 bases). Germline V gene data show CDR1 as SGHKS and CDR2 as YYEKEE (reference sequence). The V end lost 5 bases, the J end lost 2 bases, and 13 bases lay between the germline ends. The CDR3 length is 14 residues. The CDR3 is CASSPGLRQETQYF. The CDR3 coding sequence is TGTGCCAGCAGTCCCGGACTTAGACAAGAGACCCAGTACTTC.

The chain uses TRBV6-5 and TRBJ2-7; 11 bases agree with TRBD2. CDR1 and CDR2 (germline): MNHEY, SVGAGI. This CDR3 region has 15 residues. V gave up 6 bases and J gave up 0 bases; unmatched junction bases: 4. CDR3 DNA sequence: TGTGCCAGCAGGATTAGCGGGGGGGTCTCCTACGAGCAGTACTTC. It translates to CASRISGGVSYEQYF.

This chain links TRBV7-5 with TRBJ1-1; the table assigns TRBD1, which was not confirmed against the DNA. TRBV7-5 is annotated as a pseudogene. The CDR3 contains 14 residues. For the CDR3, the DNA is TGTGCCAGAAGGGGGCGACAGGGTCACACTGAAGCTTTCTTT. This translates into CARRGRQGHTEAFF.

The rearrangement uses TRBV5-5 and TRBJ1-4; no firm D call. The CDR3 runs to 11 residues. The germline V gene encodes CDR1 SGHKS and CDR2 YYEKEE (reference sequence). Deletions cut 4 bases from V and 4 bases from J, with 2 bases between. CDR3 nucleotides: TGTGCCAGCAGCCTTAATGAAAAACTGTTTTTT. Translated, it gives CASSLNEKLFF. Together with reference TRBV5-5 and TRBJ1-4, the CDR3 gives the full variable domain: DAGVTQSPTHLIKTRGQQVTLRCSPISGHKSVSWYQQVLGQGPQFIFQYYEKEERGRGNFPDRFSARQFPNYSSELNVNALLLGDSALYLCASSLNEKLFFGSGTQLSVL.

The rearrangement joins TRBV30 to TRBJ1-1, with D possibly TRBD1 on 6 matching bases. Germline values: CDR1 GTSNPN, CDR2 SVGIG (reference sequence). Trimming cost V 2 bases and J 3 bases, with 10 bases left between them. This CDR3 contains 13 residues. The CDR3: CAWSRGGYTEAFF. In DNA form, the CDR3 reads TGTGCCTGGAGTAGGGGGGGGTACACTGAAGCTTTCTTT.

This clone was picked up a small number of times. The rearrangement links TRBV11-2 to TRBJ2-7; perhaps TRBD1 as D (6 bases). CDR1 SGHAT and CDR2 FQNNGV come from the germline V gene. V was cut by 0 bases and J by 2 bases, with 11 bases left in between. The CDR3 length is 15 residues. DNA of the CDR3: TGTGCCAGCAGCTTAGAGGGACATGGGCCCTACGAGCAGTACTTC. Its protein product is CASSLEGHGPYEQYF. Looking up the rest from reference TRBV11-2 and TRBJ2-7 gives the full variable domain: EAGVAQSPRYKIIEKRQSVAFWCNPISGHATLYWYQQILGQGPKLLIQFQNNGVVDDSQLPKDRFSAERLKGVDSTLKIQPAKLEDSAVYLCASSLEGHGPYEQYFGPGTRLTVT.

Concerning this clone: Within the sample, other DNA sequences also encode this same CDR3. This chain joins TRBV25-1 and TRBJ2-7; D is uncertain. Trimming removed 4 bases at V and 2 bases at J, with 3 bases between. The CDR3 has 11 residues. CDR1 is MGHDK and CDR2 is SYGVNS in the germline V gene. The CDR3 region is CASSGAYEQYF. The CDR3 DNA sequence: TGTGCCAGCAGTGGAGCCTACGAGCAGTACTTC.

The chain uses TRBV29-1 and TRBJ2-1; 8 bases line up with TRBD1. Germline V gives CDR1 SQVTM, CDR2 ANQGSEA. The CDR3 contains 12 residues. With 4 bases clipped from V and 8 bases from J, the junction kept 4 bases outside the gene matches. The CDR3 DNA sequence: TGCAGCGTTGCTGGACAGGGTGATGAGCAGTTCTTC. It translates to CSVAGQGDEQFF.

The chain recombines TRBV7-9 with TRBJ2-7; no reliable D call. The CDR3 spans 12 residues. Germline V CDR1 and CDR2: SEHNR, FQNEAQ (reference sequence). Trimming removed 1 base at V and 5 bases at J, with 6 bases between. CDR3 DNA: TGTGCCAGCAGCTTAGACAGACACGAGCAGTACTTC. Its translation is CASSLDRHEQYF.

Written as DNA, the CDR3 is TGTGCCAGCAGTTTATCTGTCCGGGCGGGGAAAAACATTCAGTACTTC. It translates to CASSLSVRAGKNIQYF. The chain links TRBV27 to TRBJ2-4; TRBD2 might be the D (6 bases). Germline assignment: CDR1 MNHEY and CDR2 SMNVEV (reference sequence). V was cut by 0 bases and J by 4 bases, with 13 bases left in between. The CDR3 totals 16 residues.

This clone turned up a few times. V and J are TRBV10-1 and TRBJ2-7, with D uncertain. This CDR3 is 12 amino acids long. Germline CDR1 and CDR2: WNHNN and SYGVQD (reference sequence). V lost 6 bases to trimming and J lost 3 bases, with 9 bases between them. In DNA, the CDR3 is TGCGCCAGCAGGAACTGGAGCTACGAGCAGTACTTC. It codes for CASRNWSYEQYF.

This sequence joins TRBV5-1 and TRBJ2-5, with D unresolved. This CDR3 contains 14 residues. The V gene's germline CDR1 is SGHRS and CDR2 YFSETQ. V was cut by 3 bases and J by 2 bases, with 11 bases left in between. CDR3 region: CASSSLGTQETQYF. CDR3 coding DNA: TGCGCCAGCAGCTCCCTAGGAACGCAAGAGACCCAGTACTTC. Using reference TRBV5-1 and TRBJ2-5 for the parts outside the CDR3, the full variable domain is KAGVTQTPRYLIKTRGQQVTLSCSPISGHRSVSWYQQTPGQGLQFLFEYFSETQRNKGNFPGRFSGRQFSNSRSEMNVSTLELGDSALYLCASSSLGTQETQYFGPGTRLLVL.

The gene calls are TRBV4-1 and TRBJ1-2, with a possible D match to TRBD1 (6 bases). Germline lookup yields CDR1 MGHRA and CDR2 YSYEKL. This CDR3 is 15 amino acids long. Trimming left V 7 bases short and J 3 bases short, with 18 bases between. Here the CDR3 DNA reads TGCGCCAGCACCCCGGCCGGGGGGGCTTACTATGGCTACACCTTC. It yields the protein CASTPAGGAYYGYTF.

This clone was seen just once. V gene TRBV5-1 combines with J gene TRBJ2-3; D remains ambiguous. Trimming removed 6 bases from V and 0 bases from J, with 8 bases in between. The CDR3 runs 13 residues. Germline V CDR1 and CDR2: SGHRS, YFSETQ. CDR3 region: CASNNPSTDTQYF. CDR3 bases: TGCGCCAGCAACAACCCTAGCACAGATACGCAGTATTTT.

The chain is built from TRBV4-3 and TRBJ1-2; D is uncertain. V gave up 1 base and J gave up 2 bases, with 11 bases separating them. Germline CDR1 LGHNA, CDR2 YSLEER. The CDR3 runs to 15 residues. The CDR3 loop is CASSQALAANYGYTF. The CDR3, as DNA: TGCGCCAGCAGCCAAGCCTTGGCAGCGAACTATGGCTACACCTTC.

The chain combines TRBV29-1 with TRBJ2-7, with D unclear. Germline V gene data show CDR1 as SQVTM and CDR2 as ANQGSEA. The CDR3 covers 12 residues. Trimming took 7 bases from V and 2 from J, leaving 12 bases between them. CDR3 sequence: CSAWKTAYEQYF. The CDR3 DNA reads as TGCAGCGCGTGGAAAACAGCCTACGAGCAGTACTTC.

This chain joins TRBV7-8 and TRBJ1-4, with TRBD1 matching 8 bases. This CDR3 has 15 amino acids. CDR1 and CDR2 (germline): SGHVS, FQNEAQ. With 4 bases clipped from V and 8 bases from J, the junction kept 9 bases outside the gene matches. As DNA, the CDR3 is TGTGCCAGCAGCTCAGGGGGCGGCAGGGGGGAAAAACTGTTTTTT. Its translation is CASSSGGGRGEKLFF.

The chain carries TRBV5-6 and TRBJ2-7, with 7 bases lining up with TRBD2. CDR1 is SGHDT and CDR2 is YYEEEE in the germline V gene. Trimming at V came to 1 base and at J to 3 bases, leaving 7 bases not matched to a gene. The CDR3 length is 15 residues. The CDR3 DNA follows: TGTGCCAGCAGCTTGTCGACGGGAGGTTACTACGAGCAGTACTTC. Its protein product is CASSLSTGGYYEQYF.

The V and J genes are TRBV7-9 and TRBJ2-2, with 8 positions matching TRBD2. CDR1 SEHNR and CDR2 FQNEAQ come from the germline V gene (reference sequence). Trimming removed 7 bases from V and 6 bases from J; junction bases left unmatched: 10. The CDR3 contains 15 residues. In DNA form, the CDR3 reads TGTGCCAGCACCCCGGGGGGGGGCCTCGCCGGGGAGCTGTTTTTT. Amino acid sequence: CASTPGGGLAGELFF.

The V call is TRBV19, the J call TRBJ1-2; 9 bases align to TRBD1. After removal of 6 bases from V and 4 bases from J, the junction contained 6 bases not matched to a gene. The CDR3 is 14 residues long. Germline values: CDR1 LNHDA, CDR2 SQIVND (reference sequence). Written as DNA, the CDR3 is TGTGCCAGTAGCCCGGGACAGGGAGGCTATGGCTACACCTTC. It is translated as CASSPGQGGYGYTF.

The V gene is TRBV28, the J gene TRBJ1-2, with 9 bases lining up with TRBD1. With V trimmed by 5 bases and J by 5 bases, 6 bases remained unmatched. The CDR3 sequence is 14 residues long. CDR1 is MDHEN and CDR2 is SYDVKM in the germline V gene. As DNA, the CDR3 is TGTGCCAGCAGTGGCGGGACAGGGAAGTATGGCTACACCTTC. Protein sequence: CASSGGTGKYGYTF.

This chain links TRBV28 with TRBJ1-2; D is possibly TRBD1 (5 bases). There are 14 residues in the CDR3. Trimming shortened V by 5 bases and J by 8 bases, and 18 bases separated the two germline ends. CDR1 is MDHEN and CDR2 is SYDVKM in the germline V gene. CDR3 protein: CASSSGGGRGGYTF. The CDR3 DNA is TGTGCCAGCAGTAGCGGGGGTGGACGAGGAGGCTACACCTTC.

This sequence joins TRBV27 and TRBJ2-3; the match to TRBD1 covers 9 bases. Germline-derived CDR1 and CDR2 are MNHEY and SMNVEV (reference sequence). The CDR3 consists of 15 residues. The junction had 5 bases not matched to a gene; V was cut back by 4 bases and J by 3 bases. CDR3 sequence: CASSWDREATDTQYF. CDR3 bases: TGTGCCAGCAGTTGGGACAGGGAGGCAACAGATACGCAGTATTTT.

Only one count was recorded for this clone. V is TRBV12-3 or TRBV12-4 and J is TRBJ2-1; unclear D gene. The V gene lost 2 bases and the J gene lost 12 bases, with 11 bases spanning the gap. The CDR3 spans 12 residues. The CDR3 nucleotides read TGTGCCAGCAGTTTAAAAATCCTCCCGCAGTTCTTC. Its protein product is CASSLKILPQFF.